These 14 T cell receptor beta chains came from one sample sequenced in a study of OX40 agonist ivuxolimab in advanced cancers. Clones were sequenced by immunoSEQ multiplex PCR, and TCRdb holds only the in-frame ones, with some missing. The sample lists roughly 50,000 clones, roughly 86% occurring once. The input for sequencing was CD4+ or CD8+ T cells sorted from blood, taken in a trial of the OX40 agonist ivuxolimab. The receptors here all came from an adult with an advanced solid tumor such as melanoma, head and neck, liver or kidney cancer.

V gene TRBV7-2 combines with J gene TRBJ1-2; the D is unclear. Germline CDR1 and CDR2: SGHTA and FQGNSA. V lost 0 bases and J 7 bases, leaving 6 bases between the germline ends. The CDR3 consists of 12 residues. The CDR3 reads CASSLAGSGYTF. The CDR3 region has the DNA TGTGCCAGCAGCTTAGCAGGGAGTGGCTACACCTTC. Drawing the rest from reference TRBV7-2 and TRBJ1-2, the complete variable domain is GAGVSQSPSNKVTEKGKDVELRCDPISGHTALYWYRQSLGQGLEFLIYFQGNSAPDKSGLPSDRFSAERTGGSVSTLTIQRTQQEDSAVYLCASSLAGSGYTFGSGTRLTVV.

The chain is built from TRBV19 and TRBJ2-1; 10 nucleotides agree with TRBD2. The junction had 6 bases not matched to a gene; V was cut back by 7 bases and J by 0 bases. Germline lookup yields CDR1 LNHDA and CDR2 SQIVND (reference sequence). The CDR3 spans 16 residues. Here the CDR3 DNA reads TGTGCCAGTACCCCACTAGCGGGGAGCTCCTACAATGAGCAGTTCTTC. It codes for CASTPLAGSSYNEQFF.

The gene calls are TRBV14 and TRBJ1-1; perhaps TRBD1 as D (5 bases). The CDR3 spans 15 residues. Germline V gives CDR1 SGHDN, CDR2 FVKESK. Trimming took off 4 bases at V and 5 bases at J, with 17 bases between the two ends. CDR3: CASSLPGAGWTEAFF. The CDR3 DNA follows: TGTGCCAGCAGCCTTCCTGGGGCAGGGTGGACTGAAGCTTTCTTT.

CDR3 in DNA: TGCGCCAGCAGCCCCGGCGGCTCGAGCTCTGGAAACACCATATATTTT. As protein: CASSPGGSSSGNTIYF. The chain carries TRBV5-1 and TRBJ1-3, with no clear D. The germline V gene encodes CDR1 SGHRS and CDR2 YFSETQ. The CDR3 contains 16 residues. Trimming took 4 bases from V and 0 from J, leaving 14 bases between them.

The rearrangement joins TRBV11-1 to TRBJ2-2; no firm D call. Germline V gene data show CDR1 as SGHAT and CDR2 as FQDESV (reference sequence). The CDR3 runs to 16 residues. With 5 bases removed from V and 5 bases from J, the gap between germline ends came to 18 bases. The DNA of the CDR3 is TGTGCCAGCAGCCCGACTCCACAAGATCGGACCGGGGAGCTGTTTTTT. Amino acid sequence: CASSPTPQDRTGELFF.

J is TRBJ1-4 and V is TRBV5-1, with TRBD1 matching over 7 bases. CDR3 length: 16 amino acids. The J segment lost 1 base and the V segment lost 2 bases, leaving 5 bases of the junction unmatched. Germline V CDR1 and CDR2: SGHRS, YFSETQ. Written as DNA, the CDR3 is TGCGCCAGCAGCTTCGGACAGGCCCTAACTAATGAAAAACTGTTTTTT. It specifies CASSFGQALTNEKLFF.

V usage is TRBV5-1 and J usage is TRBJ2-5; TRBD1 matches at 9 bases. Trimming removed 0 bases from V and 5 bases from J; junction bases left unmatched: 5. This CDR3 is built from 15 residues. Germline V CDR1 and CDR2: SGHRS, YFSETQ. CDR3 loop: CASSLGDRDMETQYF. CDR3 DNA sequence: TGCGCCAGCAGCTTGGGGGACAGGGATATGGAGACCCAGTACTTC. The full variable domain, with the rest looked up from reference TRBV5-1 and TRBJ2-5, is KAGVTQTPRYLIKTRGQQVTLSCSPISGHRSVSWYQQTPGQGLQFLFEYFSETQRNKGNFPGRFSGRQFSNSRSEMNVSTLELGDSALYLCASSLGDRDMETQYFGPGTRLLVL.

The J gene is TRBJ2-1, the V gene TRBV7-3; 12 bases agree with TRBD2. The CDR3 covers 16 residues. Unmatched junction bases numbered 2, after V lost 5 bases and J lost 0 bases. The germline V gene has CDR1 SGHTA and CDR2 FQGTGA. The CDR3 DNA is TGTGCCAGCAGCAGGGGACTAGCGGGCTCCTACAATGAGCAGTTCTTC. Translation: CASSRGLAGSYNEQFF.

This chain joins TRBV6-5 and TRBJ2-7; D is perhaps TRBD1 (6 bases). Germline CDR1 and CDR2: MNHEY and SVGAGI. V lost 6 bases to trimming and J lost 0 bases, with 12 bases between them. The CDR3 extends over 14 amino acids. Written as DNA, the CDR3 is TGTGCCAGCAGCCTATGGGACAACTCCTACGAGCAGTACTTC. Amino acids: CASSLWDNSYEQYF.

The chain couples TRBV7-9 to TRBJ1-1; D is ambiguous. There are 14 residues in the CDR3. The V and J ends lost 3 bases and 7 bases respectively, with 15 bases between them. Per germline, CDR1 SEHNR and CDR2 FQNEAQ (reference sequence). CDR3 DNA sequence: TGTGCCAGCAGCTTGATTCCCGGAACGAATGAAGCTTTCTTT. This translates into CASSLIPGTNEAFF.

The chain links TRBV5-1 to TRBJ2-5, with D maybe TRBD1 (6 bases). The germline CDR1 and CDR2 sequences are SGHRS and YFSETQ. V lost 0 bases, J lost 5 bases, and 11 bases lay in between. The CDR3 consists of 14 residues. CDR3 nucleotides: TGCGCCAGCAGCTTGGCACAGGGAATGGAGACCCAGTACTTC. It encodes CASSLAQGMETQYF.

The count of this clone is one. V and J are TRBV7-9 and TRBJ2-4, with 8 bases fitting TRBD1. Germline values: CDR1 SEHNR, CDR2 FQNEAQ (reference sequence). J was trimmed by 7 bases and V by 4 bases; bases with no gene match: 6. The CDR3 covers 14 residues. CDR3 region: CASSSDRAGNIQYF. CDR3 coding DNA: TGTGCCAGCAGCTCGGACAGGGCTGGGAACATTCAGTACTTC.

The J gene is TRBJ2-7, the V gene TRBV12-2; the table assigns TRBD1, which was not confirmed against the DNA. TRBV12-2 is flagged as a pseudogene. The CDR3 contains 14 residues. CDR3 DNA: TGTGCAAGTCGCCCCAAACAGGGAACCTACGAGCAGTACTTC. Its protein product is CASRPKQGTYEQYF.

The chain recombines TRBV25-1 with TRBJ2-4; no definite D call. Between the trimmed V and J ends, which lost 2 bases and 0 bases, there was a span of 5 bases. The CDR3 is 14 amino acids. Germline CDR1 and CDR2: MGHDK and SYGVNS. CDR3 loop: CASSERLAKNIQYF. CDR3 nucleotides: TGTGCCAGCAGTGAACGACTAGCCAAAAACATTCAGTACTTC.